The source of this T cell receptor beta chain is a study of blood T cell repertoires in COVID-19. The overall study: From the United States, Italy and Spain came samples of acute and convalescent COVID-19. PBMCs, B-cell-depleted T cells, or T cells were the source of the cDNA or gDNA that made up the material.

CDR1 is SNHLY and CDR2 is FYNNEI in the germline V gene. V shed 7 bases and J shed 10 bases, with 23 bases lying between them. The CDR3 spans 15 residues. Self-reported history from a screening survey and questionnaire set each donor's cohort. Authors' analysis steps: Estimated nucleated cell counts came from reference gene primer amplification. Clones were sequenced by immunoSEQ multiplex PCR, and TCRdb holds only the in-frame ones, with some missing. The V and J calls and the clone size are those of that table, but D and trimming were determined from the DNA. This sample yields 150,000 to 200,000 clones, of which 88% are seen a single time; 9% belongs to the top ten.

This sequence was found in a woman aged 18-30 years who had recovered from COVID-19. The sample comprised PBMCs or T cells enriched from blood (not recorded which). The V and J genes are TRBV2 and TRBJ2-1, with D tentatively TRBD2 (5 bases). The CDR3 DNA reads TGTGCCAGCAAGAGGACTCACCTTTCTCCGGGGGAGCAGTTCTTC. Protein: CASKRTHLSPGEQFF.